What follows are 20 T cell receptor beta chains derived from one specimen sequenced in a study of cytomegalovirus exposure and HLA in healthy donors. Clones were sequenced by immunoSEQ multiplex PCR, and TCRdb holds only the in-frame ones, with some missing. The sample shows over 150,000 clones, about 89% of them seen only once. What was sequenced was PBMCs. Every receptor here comes from a woman aged 18-30 years in good health and CMV-seropositive.

This chain uses TRBV5-6 with TRBJ2-5; no reliable D call. CDR1 and CDR2 (germline): SGHDT, YYEEEE. CDR3 length: 17 residues. V was trimmed by 6 bases and J by 5 bases, leaving 26 bases between them. CDR3 protein: CASNSAQAGAIEETQYF. The CDR3 DNA sequence: TGTGCCAGCAACTCTGCGCAGGCAGGCGCTATCGAGGAGACCCAGTACTTC.

CDR3 nucleotides: TGTGCCAGCAGTGCTAGCGCTACCGAACAGGACCTATGGCCCCAGCATTTT. Its protein is CASSASATEQDLWPQHF. The rearrangement uses TRBV6-1 and TRBJ1-5; D perhaps matches TRBD1 (5 bases). CDR1 is MNHNS, CDR2 SASEGT, per germline. The CDR3 extends over 17 amino acids. V was trimmed by 4 bases and J by 9 bases, leaving 25 bases between them.

CDR3: CAWSDYSGTGGSGYTF. The DNA for the CDR3 is TGTGCCTGGAGTGACTACTCCGGGACAGGGGGCTCCGGCTACACCTTC. This sequence joins TRBV30 and TRBJ1-2, with 12 positions matching TRBD1. CDR1 and CDR2 from the germline V gene are GTSNPN and SVGIG (reference sequence). V lost 1 base to trimming and J lost 8 bases; unmatched junction nucleotides: 11. The CDR3 spans 16 residues.

The chain couples TRBV30 to TRBJ2-7; 7 nucleotides align to TRBD1. The CDR3 extends over 15 amino acids. The V and J ends lost 3 bases and 3 bases, in that order; junction bases with no gene match: 11. The germline gives CDR1 GTSNPN, CDR2 SVGIG (reference sequence). As DNA, the CDR3 is TGTGCCTGGAGAGAAATAGACAGGGAGTACTACGAGCAGTACTTC. It yields the protein CAWREIDREYYEQYF.

The V call is TRBV7-2, the J call TRBJ2-3, with 7 nucleotides matching TRBD1. Germline lookup yields CDR1 SGHTA and CDR2 FQGNSA. Losses at the gene ends were 7 bases for V and 5 bases for J; bases not matched to a gene: 6. This CDR3 is built from 13 residues. The CDR3 DNA reads as TGTGCCAGCACCAAGACAGGGCTAGATACGCAGTATTTT. Translating it yields CASTKTGLDTQYF.

This clone was recorded at least ten times. V is TRBV4-2 and J is TRBJ2-7; 7 nucleotides align to TRBD2. The CDR3 has 15 amino acids. The germline CDR1 and CDR2 sequences are LGHNA and YNFKEQ. V lost 0 bases to trimming and J lost 6 bases; unmatched junction nucleotides: 8. The CDR3 DNA reads as TGTGCCAGCAGCCAAGATCAAGCGGGGATGGGCGAGCAGTACTTC. Translated, it gives CASSQDQAGMGEQYF.

This chain uses TRBV7-2 with TRBJ2-5, with D maybe TRBD2 (6 bases). Trimming removed 5 bases from V and 2 bases from J, with 18 bases in between. The CDR3 runs 16 residues. CDR1 and CDR2 (germline): SGHTA, FQGNSA. The CDR3 sequence is CASSRRPAGGQETQYF. The CDR3 DNA reads TGTGCCAGCAGCCGTCGACCAGCAGGAGGGCAAGAGACCCAGTACTTC.

The V gene is TRBV30, the J gene TRBJ1-2; possibly TRBD1 for D (5 bases). V lost 0 bases, J lost 4 bases, and 9 bases lay in between. The length of the CDR3 is 13 residues. Germline V lookup: CDR1 GTSNPN, CDR2 SVGIG (reference sequence). Here the CDR3 DNA reads TGTGCCTGGAGTGTAGCAGGGTCCTATGGCTACACCTTC. This sequence encodes CAWSVAGSYGYTF.

The V and J genes are TRBV4-2 and TRBJ2-2; 11 bases agree with TRBD2. Per germline, CDR1 LGHNA and CDR2 YNFKEQ. Trimming cost V 0 bases and J 4 bases; bases outside gene matches: 7. This CDR3 has 18 amino acids. CDR3 amino acids: CASSQETLLAGVTGELFF. CDR3 in DNA: TGTGCCAGCAGCCAAGAGACCCTACTAGCGGGGGTCACCGGGGAGCTGTTTTTT.

The genes are TRBV4-1 and TRBJ1-1; D remains unclear. CDR1 MGHRA and CDR2 YSYEKL come from the germline V gene. CDR3 size: 17 residues. V was clipped by 0 bases and J by 0 bases, with 14 bases between them. This chain's CDR3 is CASSQDISGVMNTEAFF. In nucleotides, the CDR3 is TGCGCCAGCAGCCAAGATATTTCGGGAGTCATGAACACTGAAGCTTTCTTT.

The chain links TRBV27 to TRBJ2-1; 10 nucleotides line up with TRBD2. The J segment lost 5 bases and the V segment lost 4 bases, leaving 5 bases of the junction unmatched. CDR1 and CDR2 from the germline V gene are MNHEY and SMNVEV (reference sequence). CDR3 size: 15 residues. DNA of the CDR3: TGTGCCAGCAGTTCTTGGACTAGCGGACACAATGAGCAGTTCTTC. Translated: CASSSWTSGHNEQFF.

The V gene is TRBV28, the J gene TRBJ1-1; D is undetermined. V dropped 4 bases and J dropped 0 bases, with 3 bases sitting between them. Germline CDR1 reads MDHEN; CDR2 reads SYDVKM. This CDR3 has 12 residues. CDR3 in amino acids: CASSSVNTEAFF. As DNA, the CDR3 is TGTGCCAGCAGTTCGGTGAACACTGAAGCTTTCTTT.

This clone appeared a single time. V is TRBV27 and J is TRBJ1-1; TRBD1 aligns across 8 bases. The CDR3 runs to 14 residues. The J segment lost 0 bases and the V segment lost 4 bases, leaving 1 base of the junction unmatched. CDR1 and CDR2 (germline): MNHEY, SMNVEV (reference sequence). The CDR3 reads CASSSGGMNTEAFF. Written as DNA, the CDR3 is TGTGCCAGCAGTTCAGGGGGCATGAACACTGAAGCTTTCTTT.

This chain joins TRBV9 and TRBJ2-6; D perhaps matches TRBD1 (5 bases). This CDR3 is 16 amino acids long. Trimming shortened V by 0 bases and J by 1 base, and 8 bases separated the two germline ends. CDR1 is SGDLS, CDR2 YYNGEE, per germline. For the CDR3, the DNA is TGTGCCAGCAGCGTAGGAAGGGGTTCTGGGGCCAACGTCCTGACTTTC. As protein: CASSVGRGSGANVLTF.

V usage is TRBV7-3 and J usage is TRBJ2-7; the match to TRBD2 covers 10 bases. After removal of 0 bases from V and 3 bases from J, the junction contained 5 bases not matched to a gene. The CDR3 loop spans 16 amino acids. Germline V lookup: CDR1 SGHTA, CDR2 FQGTGA. CDR3 bases: TGTGCCAGCAGCTTAACGATGGCTAGCGGGAGCTACGAGCAGTACTTC. Residues: CASSLTMASGSYEQYF.

The rearrangement joins TRBV28 to TRBJ1-2; 7 bases fit TRBD1. This CDR3 has 12 amino acids. CDR1 is MDHEN and CDR2 is SYDVKM in the germline V gene. V lost 2 bases to trimming and J lost 8 bases; unmatched junction nucleotides: 2. The CDR3 nucleotides read TGTGCCAGCAGTTTACAGGGGGGAGGCTACACCTTC. This sequence encodes CASSLQGGGYTF.

J is TRBJ1-1 and V is TRBV18; D may be TRBD1 (6 bases). The germline gives CDR1 KGHSH, CDR2 LQKENI. The V end lost 2 bases, the J end lost 2 bases, and 9 bases lay between the germline ends. CDR3 length: 14 amino acids. Here the CDR3 DNA reads TGTGCCAGCTCACCAACCAGGGGAAACACTGAAGCTTTCTTT. This sequence encodes CASSPTRGNTEAFF.

The rearrangement uses TRBV5-1 and TRBJ2-7; TRBD2 matches at 9 bases. Germline trimming cut 0 bases from V and 2 bases from J; bases unmatched to any gene: 6. Germline loops: CDR1 SGHRS, CDR2 YFSETQ. CDR3 size: 16 residues. The CDR3 region is CASSLGSGGSTYEQYF. CDR3 DNA sequence: TGCGCCAGCAGCTTGGGTAGCGGGGGCTCAACCTACGAGCAGTACTTC.

CDR3 amino acids: CASGGQFSYNSPLHF. DNA of the CDR3: TGTGCCAGCGGGGGACAGTTCTCCTATAATTCACCCCTCCACTTT. The chain combines TRBV27 with TRBJ1-6, with 7 bases that match TRBD1. Trimming at V came to 8 bases and at J to 0 bases, leaving 4 bases not matched to a gene. The CDR3 length is 15 residues. Germline-derived CDR1 and CDR2 are MNHEY and SMNVEV (reference sequence).

The chain combines TRBV5-1 with TRBJ2-1; 10 bases fit TRBD2. The germline CDR1 and CDR2 sequences are SGHRS and YFSETQ. The CDR3 is 16 residues long. With V trimmed by 6 bases and J by 8 bases, 14 bases remained unmatched. The CDR3 here is CASIGRGTSVVDEQFF. The CDR3 DNA is TGCGCCAGCATCGGAAGGGGGACTAGCGTAGTCGATGAGCAGTTCTTC.